Below are 17 T cell receptor beta chains sequenced from a single sample in a study of blood T cell repertoires in COVID-19 (dated by TCRdb to about 2020). The method behind the library was the immunoSEQ multiplex PCR assay. This is the immuneACCESS table as TCRdb keeps it, with only in-frame sequences that have V and J called. A part of the clones is gone; compared with another copy, unresolved V genes explain less than half, and the rest is unexplained. Present in this sample are around 170,000 clones, roughly 84% of which were seen just once. About 1.5% of the sample rests with the top ten. Sequences were obtained from peripheral blood. These receptors all come from a human donor in a cohort sampled during active COVID-19.

CDR3 region: CASSPPGQGVPTPYEQYF. The CDR3 coding sequence is TGTGCCAGCAGTCCACCGGGACAGGGGGTTCCGACTCCCTACGAGCAGTACTTC. V is TRBV27 and J is TRBJ2-7; 11 nucleotides agree with TRBD1. V trimming: 5 bases; J trimming: 2 bases; junction bases outside the gene matches: 14. Looked up from germline, CDR1 is MNHEY and CDR2 is SMNVEV (reference sequence). This CDR3 spans 18 amino acids.

V is TRBV28 and J is TRBJ1-2; 9 positions match TRBD1. The germline V gene encodes CDR1 MDHEN and CDR2 SYDVKM. The CDR3 totals 16 residues. With 3 bases clipped from V and 4 bases from J, the junction kept 9 bases outside the gene matches. The CDR3 region is CASSFGTGMLAYGYTF. The CDR3 coding sequence is TGTGCCAGCAGTTTCGGGACAGGGATGTTAGCCTATGGCTACACCTTC.

The rearrangement links TRBV29-1 to TRBJ2-7; D unresolved. Trimming left V 1 base short and J 0 bases short, with 4 bases between. The CDR3 has 12 amino acids. The germline CDR1 and CDR2 sequences are SQVTM and ANQGSEA. The CDR3 bases are TGCAGCGTTGAAGGGAGCTCCTACGAGCAGTACTTC. Protein product: CSVEGSSYEQYF.

V is TRBV19 and J is TRBJ1-5; D gene unclear. Per germline, CDR1 LNHDA and CDR2 SQIVND (reference sequence). V lost 3 bases to trimming and J lost 2 bases, with 8 bases between them. The CDR3 has 14 amino acids. CDR3: CASSMWERNQPQHF. The DNA of the CDR3 is TGTGCCAGTAGTATGTGGGAGCGCAATCAGCCCCAGCATTTT.

This clone has a handful of counts. The chain uses TRBV11-2 and TRBJ1-4; tentatively, D is TRBD1 (5 bases). The CDR3 runs 15 residues. CDR1 SGHAT and CDR2 FQNNGV come from the germline V gene. V lost 4 bases and J 6 bases, leaving 15 bases between the germline ends. CDR3 in DNA: TGTGCCAGCAGCTCCACTGGGGGAGGGGATGAAAAACTGTTTTTT. It codes for CASSSTGGGDEKLFF.

The rearrangement joins TRBV11-2 to TRBJ1-2, with D tentatively TRBD1 (5 bases). CDR3 length equals 13 residues. Trimming took off 1 base at V and 4 bases at J, with 7 bases between the two ends. Looked up from germline, CDR1 is SGHAT and CDR2 is FQNNGV. CDR3 protein: CASSLGGTYGYTF. The CDR3 coding sequence is TGTGCCAGCAGCTTAGGGGGCACCTATGGCTACACCTTC.

The V gene is TRBV6-2 or TRBV6-3, the J gene TRBJ2-7; D is possibly TRBD1 (6 bases). Germline V gene data show CDR1 as MNHEY and CDR2 as SVGEGT. V was trimmed by 2 bases and J by 2 bases, leaving 19 bases between them. The CDR3 totals 17 residues. Here the CDR3 reads CASSYHKTGIQTYEQYF. CDR3 coding DNA: TGTGCCAGCAGTTACCACAAAACAGGGATTCAGACCTACGAGCAGTACTTC.

The J gene is TRBJ1-2, the V gene TRBV6-6; 7 nucleotides agree with TRBD1. The trim removed 5 bases at V and 6 bases at J, leaving 6 bases unmatched. The CDR3 has 13 residues. CDR1 is MNHNY, CDR2 SVGAGI, per germline (reference sequence). As DNA, the CDR3 is TGTGCCAGCAGTCCGTCACAGGGGAATGGCTACACCTTC. It codes for CASSPSQGNGYTF.

This clone was seen a few times. This sequence joins TRBV7-3 and TRBJ2-7; 7 positions match TRBD1. This CDR3 has 14 amino acids. The V gene end was trimmed by 5 bases and the J gene end by 3 bases; junction bases not matched to a gene: 7. CDR1 is SGHTA and CDR2 is FQGTGA in the germline V gene. The CDR3 sequence is CASSPTGSGYEQYF. CDR3 nucleotide sequence: TGTGCCAGCAGCCCGACAGGGAGCGGCTACGAGCAGTACTTC.

V usage is TRBV7-9 and J usage is TRBJ2-7, with TRBD1 matching 10 bases. From germline, CDR1 is SEHNR and CDR2 FQNEAQ (reference sequence). The CDR3 loop spans 14 amino acids. After removal of 5 bases from V and 4 bases from J, the junction contained 5 bases not matched to a gene. The CDR3 loop is CASSAGQGDYEQYF. CDR3 in DNA: TGTGCCAGCAGCGCCGGACAGGGGGATTACGAGCAGTACTTC.

This clone was detected a few times. The rearrangement joins TRBV5-5 to TRBJ2-7; 8 bases agree with TRBD1. Germline V CDR1 and CDR2: SGHKS, YYEKEE (reference sequence). The CDR3 has 13 residues. With V trimmed by 4 bases and J by 5 bases, 5 bases remained unmatched. The CDR3 DNA reads as TGTGCCAGCAGCAGCGGACAGGGCGACGAGCAGTACTTC. Translation gives CASSSGQGDEQYF.

The V gene is TRBV18, the J gene TRBJ2-7, with a weak D call TRBD2 (6 bases). The V and J ends lost 2 bases and 4 bases respectively, with 18 bases between them. Per the germline V gene, CDR1 is KGHSH and CDR2 is LQKENI. The CDR3 runs to 16 residues. CDR3 DNA sequence: TGTGCCAGCTCACCAGGTAATCGGGGGATGATGTACGAGCAGTACTTC. Its translation: CASSPGNRGMMYEQYF.

The chain couples TRBV13 to TRBJ1-1; D uncertain. CDR1 and CDR2 (germline): PRHDT, FYEKMQ (reference sequence). Trimming left V 5 bases short and J 1 base short, with 5 bases between. This CDR3 region has 12 residues. The CDR3 DNA follows: TGTGCCAGCAGCCCAGGGAACACTGAAGCTTTCTTT. This sequence encodes CASSPGNTEAFF.

This chain uses TRBV6-5 with TRBJ2-7, with 7 bases identical to TRBD1. Germline CDR1 is MNHEY and CDR2 is SVGAGI. The CDR3 sequence is 13 residues long. Trimming removed 6 bases from V and 3 bases from J; junction bases left unmatched: 5. The CDR3 DNA reads as TGTGCCAGCAGGACAGGGAGTATCTACGAGCAGTACTTC. This gives the protein CASRTGSIYEQYF.

The V gene is TRBV6-6, the J gene TRBJ2-7; D is possibly TRBD1 (5 bases). The CDR3 has 13 amino acids. In germline, CDR1 is MNHNY, CDR2 SVGAGI (reference sequence). Trimming removed 0 bases at V and 4 bases at J, with 7 bases between. For the CDR3, the DNA is TGTGCCAGCAGTTACTCGGGGCTTTACGAGCAGTACTTC. Amino acid sequence: CASSYSGLYEQYF.

CDR3 residues: CASSRLTGGRNEQFF. CDR3 bases: TGTGCCAGCAGCCGACTTACGGGAGGGAGAAATGAGCAGTTCTTC. V gene TRBV6-5 combines with J gene TRBJ2-1; 8 nucleotides match TRBD2. The V segment lost 6 bases and the J segment 7 bases; nucleotides outside the gene matches: 11. There are 15 residues in the CDR3. Germline CDR1 and CDR2: MNHEY and SVGAGI.

The V call is TRBV6-5, the J call TRBJ1-2, with no clear D. This CDR3 spans 13 amino acids. The V and J ends lost 6 bases and 7 bases respectively, with 15 bases between them. CDR1 is MNHEY and CDR2 is SVGAGI in the germline V gene. The CDR3 nucleotides are TGTGCCAGCAGCTCCGGAAACCGGGGTGGCTACACCTTC. This gives the protein CASSSGNRGGYTF.